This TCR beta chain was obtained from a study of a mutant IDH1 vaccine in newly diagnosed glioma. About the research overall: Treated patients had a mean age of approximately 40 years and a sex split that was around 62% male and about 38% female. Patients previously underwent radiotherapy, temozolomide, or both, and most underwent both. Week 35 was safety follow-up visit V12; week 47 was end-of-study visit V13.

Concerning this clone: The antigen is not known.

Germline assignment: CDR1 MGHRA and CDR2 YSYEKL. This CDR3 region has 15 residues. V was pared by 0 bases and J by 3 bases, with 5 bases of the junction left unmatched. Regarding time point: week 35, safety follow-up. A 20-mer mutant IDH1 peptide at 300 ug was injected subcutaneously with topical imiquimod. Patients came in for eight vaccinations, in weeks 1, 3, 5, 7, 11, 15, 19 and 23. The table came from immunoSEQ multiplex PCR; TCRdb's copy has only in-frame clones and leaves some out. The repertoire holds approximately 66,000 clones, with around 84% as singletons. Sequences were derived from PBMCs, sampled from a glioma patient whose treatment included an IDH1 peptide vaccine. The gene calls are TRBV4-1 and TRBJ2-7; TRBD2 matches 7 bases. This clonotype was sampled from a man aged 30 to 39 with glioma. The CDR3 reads CASSQDTGGIYEQYF. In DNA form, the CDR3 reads TGCGCCAGCAGCCAAGATACCGGGGGGATCTACGAGCAGTACTTC.